What follows are 31 T cell receptor beta chains derived from one specimen sequenced in a study of cytomegalovirus exposure and HLA in healthy donors. This table comes from immunoSEQ multiplex PCR, and its TCRdb copy is limited to in-frame clones, with some not included. The sample has tens of thousands of clones, under 95% seen once. Source material: PBMCs. Receptors were obtained from a woman younger than 45 in good health and CMV-seronegative.

The chain joins TRBV5-1 to TRBJ1-4; a weak D match, TRBD1 (5 bases). The CDR3 sequence is 16 residues long. Germline V gene lookup returns CDR1 SGHRS and CDR2 YFSETQ. The V end lost 0 bases, the J end lost 4 bases, and 13 bases lay between the germline ends. CDR3 region: CASSLEGRNINEKLFF. The CDR3 DNA sequence: TGCGCCAGCAGCTTGGAGGGGCGCAATATTAATGAAAAACTGTTTTTT. Full variable domain (outside the CDR3, taken from reference TRBV5-1 and TRBJ1-4): KAGVTQTPRYLIKTRGQQVTLSCSPISGHRSVSWYQQTPGQGLQFLFEYFSETQRNKGNFPGRFSGRQFSNSRSEMNVSTLELGDSALYLCASSLEGRNINEKLFFGSGTQLSVL.

The V and J genes are TRBV7-9 and TRBJ2-3, with D uncertain. Trimming left V 0 bases short and J 2 bases short, with 12 bases between. This CDR3 contains 16 residues. Germline V gene sequence: CDR1 SEHNR, CDR2 FQNEAQ (reference sequence). This chain's CDR3 is CASSLAVSTDTDTQYF. The CDR3 DNA reads TGTGCCAGCAGCTTAGCGGTCAGCACAGACACAGATACGCAGTATTTT.

V gene TRBV25-1 combines with J gene TRBJ2-3; the match to TRBD2 covers 7 bases. Trimming removed 4 bases from V and 2 bases from J; junction bases left unmatched: 6. Germline values: CDR1 MGHDK, CDR2 SYGVNS. This CDR3 contains 15 residues. CDR3 coding DNA: TGTGCCAGCAGTGTATCGGGGGGTATCACAGATACGCAGTATTTT. Its protein product is CASSVSGGITDTQYF.

The chain uses TRBV5-6 and TRBJ1-1; D remains unclear. V lost 0 bases, J lost 6 bases, and 3 bases lay in between. This CDR3 contains 11 residues. Germline loops: CDR1 SGHDT, CDR2 YYEEEE. CDR3 coding DNA: TGTGCCAGCAGCTTGGGGCCTGAAGCTTTCTTT. The encoded protein is CASSLGPEAFF.

The J gene is TRBJ1-1, the V gene TRBV2, with D tentatively TRBD1 (5 bases). CDR3 length: 12 residues. Germline values: CDR1 SNHLY, CDR2 FYNNEI. This CDR3 reads CGLQVIGTEAFF. The CDR3 DNA follows: TGTGGCCTACAGGTTATCGGCACTGAAGCTTTCTTT.

The gene calls are TRBV4-3 and TRBJ1-4; 7 nucleotides match TRBD1. The germline V gene encodes CDR1 LGHNA and CDR2 YSLEER. Losses at the gene ends were 0 bases for V and 8 bases for J; bases not matched to a gene: 6. The CDR3 has 15 amino acids. This CDR3 is CASSQDRQGGEKLFF. Written as DNA, the CDR3 is TGCGCCAGCAGCCAAGATCGACAGGGAGGAGAAAAACTGTTTTTT.

V gene TRBV28 combines with J gene TRBJ2-1, with 10 bases that match TRBD1. V lost 7 bases and J lost 6; bases outside the gene matches: 9. This CDR3 region has 15 residues. CDR1 MDHEN and CDR2 SYDVKM come from the germline V gene. The CDR3 here is CASTIDRGPSNEQFF. In DNA, the CDR3 is TGTGCCAGCACCATCGACAGGGGGCCCAGCAATGAGCAGTTCTTC. Drawing the rest from reference TRBV28 and TRBJ2-1, the complete variable domain is DVKVTQSSRYLVKRTGEKVFLECVQDMDHENMFWYRQDPGLGLRLIYFSYDVKMKEKGDIPEGYSVSREKKERFSLILESASTNQTSMYLCASTIDRGPSNEQFFGPGTRLTVL.

The chain carries TRBV6-6 and TRBJ2-2; possible D gene TRBD2, 6 bases. The CDR3 covers 12 residues. V gave up 6 bases and J gave up 11 bases, with 13 bases separating them. Germline loops: CDR1 MNHNY, CDR2 SVGAGI (reference sequence). CDR3 sequence: CASRPEGGELFF. For the CDR3, the DNA is TGTGCCAGCAGACCCGAGGGAGGCGAGCTGTTTTTT.

The V and J genes are TRBV11-2 and TRBJ1-2; D is possibly TRBD1 (6 bases). This CDR3 spans 16 amino acids. Trimming cost V 6 bases and J 0 bases, with 17 bases left between them. CDR1 is SGHAT and CDR2 is FQNNGV in the germline V gene. CDR3 nucleotide sequence: TGTGCCAGCAGACGAATCGGGACAAATACTAACTATGGCTACACCTTC. It yields the protein CASRRIGTNTNYGYTF.

The CDR3 coding sequence is TGTGCCAGCAGCTACAAGCGGGAGAGGGTCTACGAGCAGTACTTC. It codes for CASSYKRERVYEQYF. The J gene is TRBJ2-7, the V gene TRBV7-2; TRBD2 matches at 8 bases. CDR1 SGHTA and CDR2 FQGNSA come from the germline V gene. The CDR3 is 15 residues long. J gave up 3 bases and V 4 bases, and 8 bases lay outside the gene matches.

The V call is TRBV30, the J call TRBJ1-2; 9 nucleotides align to TRBD1. Germline V gene lookup returns CDR1 GTSNPN and CDR2 SVGIG (reference sequence). There are 15 residues in the CDR3. Trimming removed 2 bases from V and 4 bases from J; junction bases left unmatched: 8. The CDR3 coding sequence is TGTGCCTGGAGTCCTGGGACAGGGCGACCCTATGGCTACACCTTC. Protein: CAWSPGTGRPYGYTF.

The chain is built from TRBV7-2 and TRBJ2-3; TRBD2 agrees at 12 bases. CDR1 is SGHTA and CDR2 is FQGNSA in the germline V gene. The length of the CDR3 is 16 residues. V shed 5 bases, J shed 3 bases, and the junction held 6 bases outside the gene matches. In DNA form, the CDR3 reads TGTGCCAGCAGCCCTGGACTAGCGGGATCGACAGATACGCAGTATTTT. Translation: CASSPGLAGSTDTQYF. Complete variable domain (other parts from reference TRBV7-2 and TRBJ2-3): GAGVSQSPSNKVTEKGKDVELRCDPISGHTALYWYRQSLGQGLEFLIYFQGNSAPDKSGLPSDRFSAERTGGSVSTLTIQRTQQEDSAVYLCASSPGLAGSTDTQYFGPGTRLTVL.

This chain joins TRBV27 and TRBJ2-7; D unresolved. The V gene's germline CDR1 is MNHEY and CDR2 SMNVEV (reference sequence). V dropped 6 bases and J dropped 0 bases, with 12 bases sitting between them. The CDR3 extends over 14 amino acids. The CDR3 sequence is CASRFRLVSYEQYF. In DNA form, the CDR3 reads TGTGCCAGCAGATTCCGATTAGTCTCCTACGAGCAGTACTTC.

V gene TRBV18 combines with J gene TRBJ2-2; 8 bases are shared with TRBD1. V lost 4 bases, J lost 0 bases, and 4 bases stayed unmatched. Germline values: CDR1 KGHSH, CDR2 LQKENI. The CDR3 contains 16 residues. In DNA form, the CDR3 reads TGTGCCAGCTCACTCTCGGGACAGGCGAACACCGGGGAGCTGTTTTTT. Residues: CASSLSGQANTGELFF.

The rearrangement links TRBV4-1 to TRBJ2-5, with TRBD2 matching over 9 bases. Germline V gene sequence: CDR1 MGHRA, CDR2 YSYEKL. The junction had 5 bases not matched to a gene; V was cut back by 0 bases and J by 6 bases. This CDR3 spans 15 amino acids. CDR3 region: CASSQDRTSAQTQYF. The CDR3 DNA reads TGCGCCAGCAGCCAAGATCGGACTAGCGCGCAGACCCAGTACTTC.

The chain has TRBV19 and TRBJ1-2; D not resolved. V was shortened by 5 bases and J by 1 base, with 29 bases between the two germline ends. In germline, CDR1 is LNHDA, CDR2 SQIVND (reference sequence). The CDR3 extends over 20 amino acids. The CDR3, as DNA: TGTGCCAGTAGTGTGAGAGCGGTGGGGAGCGCGGGAAGTATTAACTATGGCTACACCTTC. Amino acid sequence: CASSVRAVGSAGSINYGYTF. The full variable domain, in which reference TRBV19 and TRBJ1-2 provide the parts outside the CDR3, is DGGITQSPKYLFRKEGQNVTLSCEQNLNHDAMYWYRQDPGQGLRLIYYSQIVNDFQKGDIAEGYSVSREKKESFPLTVTSAQKNPTAFYLCASSVRAVGSAGSINYGYTFGSGTRLTVV.

V gene TRBV28 combines with J gene TRBJ1-3, with D possibly matching TRBD1 (5 bases). Trimming shortened V by 7 bases and J by 2 bases, and 12 bases separated the two germline ends. The CDR3 has 14 amino acids. Germline V gene lookup returns CDR1 MDHEN and CDR2 SYDVKM. As DNA, the CDR3 is TGTGCCAGCACCGAGGGGAGGGCTGGAAACACCATATATTTT. This gives the protein CASTEGRAGNTIYF.

The J gene is TRBJ2-1, the V gene TRBV11-3; the match to TRBD2 covers 11 bases. V shed 0 bases and J 0 bases; nucleotides not matched to a gene: 1. This CDR3 is built from 17 residues. Germline loops: CDR1 SGHNT, CDR2 YENEEA. The CDR3 region has the DNA TGTGCCAGCAGCTTAGACCTAGCGGGAGGCTCCTACAATGAGCAGTTCTTC. Translating it yields CASSLDLAGGSYNEQFF.

The rearrangement uses TRBV7-9 and TRBJ2-5, with TRBD2 matching over 11 bases. This CDR3 is 16 amino acids long. Trimming at V came to 4 bases and at J to 7 bases, leaving 11 bases not matched to a gene. The germline V gene encodes CDR1 SEHNR and CDR2 FQNEAQ (reference sequence). The DNA of the CDR3 is TGTGCCAGCAGCTCCCCACTAGCGGGGGTGCCCCGGACCCAGTACTTC. Protein product: CASSSPLAGVPRTQYF.

The CDR3 loop is CASSLQGAHEQYF. In nucleotides, the CDR3 is TGTGCCAGCAGTTTACAGGGGGCCCACGAGCAGTACTTC. V usage is TRBV6-5 and J usage is TRBJ2-7, with 9 bases that match TRBD1. The CDR3 sequence is 13 residues long. V trimming: 4 bases; J trimming: 5 bases; junction bases outside the gene matches: 3. Germline loops: CDR1 MNHEY, CDR2 SVGAGI.

The table lists this clone with a count of one. This sequence joins TRBV29-1 and TRBJ2-3; 10 nucleotides align to TRBD1. This CDR3 comprises 15 residues. Germline V gene sequence: CDR1 SQVTM, CDR2 ANQGSEA. CDR3 DNA: TGCACCACCACCCAGGGACAGGGGTGGGTAGATACGCAGTATTTT. It is translated as CTTTQGQGWVDTQYF.

The rearrangement joins TRBV4-1 to TRBJ2-4; D is uncertain. Deletions cut 1 base from V and 0 bases from J, with 10 bases between. The CDR3 length is 16 residues. The germline CDR1 and CDR2 sequences are MGHRA and YSYEKL. The CDR3 region is CASSQGPKLAKNIQYF. The CDR3 bases are TGCGCCAGCAGCCAAGGTCCAAAACTAGCCAAAAACATTCAGTACTTC.

This clone was recorded only once. The genes are TRBV9 and TRBJ2-3, with D perhaps TRBD2 (7 bases). CDR3 length equals 16 residues. CDR1 and CDR2 (germline): SGDLS, YYNGEE. V was shortened by 6 bases and J by 0 bases, with 17 bases between the two germline ends. The CDR3 sequence: CASKGGGPYSTDTQYF. CDR3 nucleotide sequence: TGTGCCAGCAAGGGGGGAGGGCCATATAGCACAGATACGCAGTATTTT.

The CDR3 nucleotides read TGTGCCTATTCATTTGGGACTAGAGCCTACAATGAGCAGTTCTTC. It translates to CAYSFGTRAYNEQFF. The gene calls are TRBV30 and TRBJ2-1; 8 nucleotides line up with TRBD2. Germline V CDR1 and CDR2: GTSNPN, SVGIG (reference sequence). The CDR3 loop spans 15 amino acids. Germline trimming cut 7 bases from V and 2 bases from J; bases unmatched to any gene: 10.

V and J are TRBV5-4 and TRBJ2-7; the D gene is possibly TRBD2 (5 bases). The CDR3 is made up of 15 amino acids. V lost 2 bases and J 3 bases, leaving 15 bases between the germline ends. The V gene's germline CDR1 is SGHNT and CDR2 YYREEE (reference sequence). CDR3 bases: TGTGCCAGCAGCTTCTGGGGTGGGAGAGGCTACGAGCAGTACTTC. Protein sequence: CASSFWGGRGYEQYF. The full variable domain, in which reference TRBV5-4 and TRBJ2-7 provide the parts outside the CDR3, is ETGVTQSPTHLIKTRGQQVTLRCSSQSGHNTVSWYQQALGQGPQFIFQYYREEENGRGNFPPRFSGLQFPNYSSELNVNALELDDSALYLCASSFWGGRGYEQYFGPGTRLTVT.

This rearrangement joins TRBV21-1 to TRBJ2-2; TRBD2 is the table's D call and was not checked against the DNA. TRBV21-1 is a recognized pseudogene. The CDR3 runs 16 residues. For the CDR3, the DNA is TGTGCCAGCAGCAACCTTACTAGCGGTGGAGCCGGGGAGCTGTTTTTT. Amino acid sequence: CASSNLTSGGAGELFF.

This clone appeared a single time. DNA for the CDR3: TGTGCCAGCAGCTCCTCCCGCGGGAACACTGAAGCTTTCTTT. Translation: CASSSSRGNTEAFF. The chain carries TRBV7-6 and TRBJ1-1; D remains unclear. V was cut by 4 bases and J by 1 base, with 10 bases left in between. Germline V CDR1 and CDR2: SGHVS, FNYEAQ. The CDR3 runs to 14 residues. The full variable domain, in which reference TRBV7-6 and TRBJ1-1 provide the parts outside the CDR3, is GAGVSQSPRYKVTKRGQDVALRCDPISGHVSLYWYRQALGQGPEFLTYFNYEAQQDKSGLPNDRFSAERPEGSISTLTIQRTEQRDSAMYRCASSSSRGNTEAFFGQGTRLTVV.

As regards this clone: The junction departs from germline at one end; a sequencing error may be responsible. Other nucleotide sequences in the sample specify the same CDR3. J is TRBJ2-7 and V is TRBV7-2; 11 bases are a match to TRBD2. Looked up from germline, CDR1 is SGHTA and CDR2 is FQGNSA. The CDR3 extends over 15 amino acids. CDR3 region: CASSLGLAGTYEQYF. CDR3 nucleotides: TGTGCCAGCAGCTTAGGACTAGCGGGAACCTACGAGCAGTATTTC.

V usage is TRBV9 and J usage is TRBJ2-5; TRBD1 agrees at 9 bases. Unmatched junction bases numbered 8, after V lost 4 bases and J lost 4 bases. Germline-derived CDR1 and CDR2 are SGDLS and YYNGEE. CDR3 length: 15 amino acids. CDR3 nucleotides: TGTGCCAGCAGCCCTTGGACAGGGGCGGGAGAGACCCAGTACTTC. This sequence encodes CASSPWTGAGETQYF.

A few counts support this clone. The chain is built from TRBV27 and TRBJ1-6; D not resolved. From germline, CDR1 is MNHEY and CDR2 SMNVEV (reference sequence). The CDR3 has 15 amino acids. Trimming left V 3 bases short and J 4 bases short, with 10 bases between. In DNA form, the CDR3 reads TGTGCCAGCAGTTTCACGGGGTCATATAATTCACCCCTCCACTTT. As protein: CASSFTGSYNSPLHF.

The chain links TRBV28 to TRBJ1-2; 9 bases fit TRBD1. Germline values: CDR1 MDHEN, CDR2 SYDVKM. The junction had 8 bases not matched to a gene; V was cut back by 2 bases and J by 7 bases. The CDR3 consists of 15 residues. CDR3 loop: CASSLPGTGKIGYTF. CDR3 nucleotides: TGTGCCAGCAGTTTACCCGGGACAGGGAAGATTGGCTACACCTTC.